The clone carrying this T cell receptor (beta chain) occurred once. The source of the sample is a study of T cells after somatic rescue of genetic block. Produced via immunoSEQ multiplex PCR; TCRdb's table is partial and in-frame only. The sample lists tens of thousands of clones, 80% to 90% occurring once. J lost 6 bases, V lost 0 bases, and 4 bases had no gene match. The CDR3 loop spans 15 amino acids. The germline V gene encodes CDR1 SGHRS and CDR2 YFSETQ. The clonotype was recovered from a woman between 18 and 29 years old. The chain uses TRBV5-1 and TRBJ2-2; TRBD1 agrees at 8 bases. The sample comprised peripheral blood mononuclear cells (PBMCs). The CDR3 DNA reads as TGCGCCAGCAGCTTGGAGACAGGGGACCCCGGGGAGCTGTTTTTT. Protein sequence: CASSLETGDPGELFF.